This TCR beta chain originates from a study of blood T cell repertoires in COVID-19. Across the study: Samples representing acute and convalescent COVID-19 were sourced from the United States, Italy and Spain. Sources were T cells, B-cell-depleted T cells, or PBMCs; the material itself was cDNA or gDNA.

This CDR3 is 16 amino acids long. J gave up 9 bases and V 0 bases, and 6 bases lay outside the gene matches. The germline CDR1 and CDR2 sequences are LGHNA and YNFKEQ. Authors' methods: Amplifying reference gene primers gave estimates of nucleated cell counts. Sequenced by immunoSEQ multiplex PCR; TCRdb stores in-frame clones only, minus some. V, J and clone size derive from that table, while D and trimming were established from the DNA sequence. The sample yields roughly 150,000 clones, more than 90% seen once. The sample taken for sequencing was peripheral blood. This chain joins TRBV4-2 and TRBJ2-1; 12 bases are shared with TRBD2. The TCR sequence derives from a man aged 60 to 75 with active or convalescent COVID-19. The CDR3 sequence: CASSQELAGGRSEQFF. The DNA for the CDR3 is TGTGCCAGCAGCCAAGAGCTAGCGGGAGGGCGTAGTGAGCAGTTCTTC.